Below, 29 T cell receptor beta chains from the same sample are listed, as sequenced in a study of cytomegalovirus exposure and HLA in healthy donors. PCR was performed using 60 Vbeta and 13 Jbeta primers. The assay was immunoSEQ multiplex PCR, and TCRdb's table has in-frame clones only and misses some. Here the sample spans 150,000 to 200,000 clones, about 82% being singletons. The sequenced sample consisted of PBMCs. The receptors were gathered from a woman aged 50 to 60 in good health and CMV-seronegative.

The chain combines TRBV9 with TRBJ2-2, with 7 positions matching TRBD1. The CDR3 contains 16 residues. V was clipped by 2 bases and J by 2 bases; unmatched bases: 6. CDR1 is SGDLS, CDR2 YYNGEE, per germline. The CDR3 reads CASSVRQGGNTGELFF. The DNA of the CDR3 is TGTGCCAGCAGCGTCAGACAGGGCGGAAACACCGGGGAGCTGTTTTTT.

This chain links TRBV5-1 with TRBJ2-3, with D perhaps TRBD2 (6 bases). Germline CDR1 reads SGHRS; CDR2 reads YFSETQ. CDR3 length: 14 amino acids. The V end was cut by 4 bases, the J end by 2 bases, with 11 bases between. This CDR3 reads CASSRAGHTDTQYF. The CDR3 nucleotides are TGCGCCAGCAGCCGAGCGGGTCACACAGATACGCAGTATTTT. Complete variable domain (other parts from reference TRBV5-1 and TRBJ2-3): KAGVTQTPRYLIKTRGQQVTLSCSPISGHRSVSWYQQTPGQGLQFLFEYFSETQRNKGNFPGRFSGRQFSNSRSEMNVSTLELGDSALYLCASSRAGHTDTQYFGPGTRLTVL.

V gene TRBV30 combines with J gene TRBJ2-7; weak D call: TRBD1 (6 bases). The CDR3 covers 13 residues. V lost 1 base to trimming and J lost 5 bases, with 12 bases between them. Germline V gene data show CDR1 as GTSNPN and CDR2 as SVGIG (reference sequence). As DNA, the CDR3 is TGTGCCTGGAGTGCACAGGGATGGGACGAGCAGTACTTC. This translates into CAWSAQGWDEQYF.

V usage is TRBV18 and J usage is TRBJ1-1; 8 nucleotides match TRBD1. This CDR3 spans 14 amino acids. V was pared by 5 bases and J by 1 base, with 3 bases of the junction left unmatched. The V gene's germline CDR1 is KGHSH and CDR2 LQKENI. The CDR3 spells CASSTGGGNTEAFF. CDR3 nucleotides: TGTGCCAGCTCAACAGGGGGGGGGAACACTGAAGCTTTCTTT.

The gene calls are TRBV5-1 and TRBJ1-1; D gene unclear. Germline assignment: CDR1 SGHRS and CDR2 YFSETQ. The CDR3 contains 14 residues. The ends were cut back, 0 bases at V and 1 base at J, with 7 bases in the middle. The DNA for the CDR3 is TGCGCCAGCAGCTTGGTAGCGGCGAACACTGAAGCTTTCTTT. It translates to CASSLVAANTEAFF. Variable domain in full (rest from reference TRBV5-1 and TRBJ1-1): KAGVTQTPRYLIKTRGQQVTLSCSPISGHRSVSWYQQTPGQGLQFLFEYFSETQRNKGNFPGRFSGRQFSNSRSEMNVSTLELGDSALYLCASSLVAANTEAFFGQGTRLTVV.

This chain links TRBV19 with TRBJ1-1, with D perhaps matching TRBD1 (6 bases). Germline CDR1 is LNHDA and CDR2 is SQIVND (reference sequence). The CDR3 sequence is 14 residues long. The V end lost 3 bases, the J end lost 2 bases, and 10 bases lay between the germline ends. The CDR3 coding sequence is TGTGCCAGTAGTATCGACAGGTTCAACACTGAAGCTTTCTTT. It yields the protein CASSIDRFNTEAFF.

The chain joins TRBV30 to TRBJ2-7; 12 bases are shared with TRBD2. Germline values: CDR1 GTSNPN, CDR2 SVGIG (reference sequence). V was clipped by 5 bases and J by 3 bases; unmatched bases: 5. The CDR3 has 14 residues. CDR3 DNA: TGTGCCTGGGAGACTAGCGGGAGCTTCTACGAGCAGTACTTC. Amino acids: CAWETSGSFYEQYF. Looking up the rest from reference TRBV30 and TRBJ2-7 gives the full variable domain: SQTIHQWPATLVQPVGSPLSLECTVEGTSNPNLYWYRQAAGRGLQLLFYSVGIGQISSEVPQNLSASRPQDRQFILSSKKLLLSDSGFYLCAWETSGSFYEQYFGPGTRLTVT.

Points on this clone: Sequence at one end of the junction differs from germline and may be a read error. V usage is TRBV28 and J usage is TRBJ1-2, with D uncertain. The CDR3 is 10 residues long. Germline assignment: CDR1 MDHEN and CDR2 SYDVKM. CDR3 in amino acids: CASSLPGHTF. The CDR3 DNA reads TGTGCCAGCAGTTTACCTGGCCACACCTTC.

The chain links TRBV6-1 to TRBJ2-3; no clear D. Germline-derived CDR1 and CDR2 are MNHNS and SASEGT. The length of the CDR3 is 12 residues. Trimming removed 8 bases from V and 1 base from J, with 7 bases in between. CDR3 sequence: CASRSGTDTQYF. As DNA, the CDR3 is TGTGCCAGCCGGAGCGGCACAGATACGCAGTATTTT.

The chain is built from TRBV15 and TRBJ2-7; 9 positions match TRBD2. CDR1 is LNHNV, CDR2 YYDKDF, per germline (reference sequence). Trimming cost V 0 bases and J 7 bases; bases outside gene matches: 7. The CDR3 runs to 15 residues. For the CDR3, the DNA is TGTGCCACCAGCAGAGAAACTAGCGGGTTCTGGGAGCAGTACTTC. It yields the protein CATSRETSGFWEQYF.

The chain is built from TRBV29-1 and TRBJ2-7; 10 bases fit TRBD1. Trimming cost V 5 bases and J 3 bases; bases outside gene matches: 7. The germline V gene encodes CDR1 SQVTM and CDR2 ANQGSEA. The CDR3 runs 14 residues. The CDR3 sequence: CSVSSGTGVYEQYF. CDR3 nucleotide sequence: TGCAGCGTTTCCTCCGGGACAGGGGTCTACGAGCAGTACTTC.

This clone was counted between two and nine times. The CDR3 nucleotides are TGCGCCAGCAGCTTGCAGGGAGGTCGTCAGCCCCAGCATTTT. Protein: CASSLQGGRQPQHF. The chain has TRBV5-1 and TRBJ1-5; possible D gene TRBD1, 5 bases. The V end was cut by 1 base, the J end by 6 bases, with 11 bases between. CDR3 length equals 14 residues. Per the germline V gene, CDR1 is SGHRS and CDR2 is YFSETQ.

The gene calls are TRBV30 and TRBJ1-3, with D possibly matching TRBD1 (5 bases). The CDR3 covers 16 residues. Germline CDR1 and CDR2: GTSNPN and SVGIG (reference sequence). With 3 bases removed from V and 0 bases from J, the gap between germline ends came to 15 bases. This chain's CDR3 is CAWSPLRTTSGNTIYF. In nucleotides, the CDR3 is TGTGCCTGGAGCCCATTGCGGACAACCTCTGGAAACACCATATATTTT.

This clone was recorded a few times. CDR3 loop: CASSEGSSGTLIGELFF. The CDR3 nucleotides read TGTGCCAGCAGTGAAGGGTCTAGCGGGACGTTAATCGGGGAGCTGTTTTTT. J is TRBJ2-2 and V is TRBV2; the match to TRBD2 covers 9 bases. The trim removed 1 base at V and 7 bases at J, leaving 10 bases unmatched. This CDR3 contains 17 residues. Germline V lookup: CDR1 SNHLY, CDR2 FYNNEI.

The genes are TRBV7-9 and TRBJ1-4; D not certain. V shed 0 bases and J shed 11 bases, with 19 bases lying between them. Germline V gives CDR1 SEHNR, CDR2 FQNEAQ (reference sequence). This CDR3 has 16 residues. CDR3 sequence (DNA): TGTGCCAGCAGCTTAGCGGAGGGAACGGGAACTGAGAAACTGTTTTTT. This sequence encodes CASSLAEGTGTEKLFF.

This chain joins TRBV7-9 and TRBJ1-1; TRBD1 matches 7 bases. The V gene's germline CDR1 is SEHNR and CDR2 FQNEAQ (reference sequence). Trimming at V came to 3 bases and at J to 5 bases, leaving 6 bases not matched to a gene. This CDR3 is 14 amino acids long. The CDR3 region is CASSLRQGWTEAFF. As DNA, the CDR3 is TGTGCCAGCAGCTTGAGACAGGGATGGACTGAAGCTTTCTTT.

The chain combines TRBV9 with TRBJ2-3; tentatively, D is TRBD2 (5 bases). Trimming stripped 0 bases from V and 6 bases from J, with 11 bases between. This CDR3 is 14 amino acids long. In germline, CDR1 is SGDLS, CDR2 YYNGEE. CDR3 DNA: TGTGCCAGCAGCGTAGAACCGGGGTTGGATACGCAGTATTTT. This codes for CASSVEPGLDTQYF.

The rearrangement uses TRBV5-1 and TRBJ1-1; 8 nucleotides match TRBD1. This CDR3 spans 14 amino acids. V lost 3 bases, J lost 7 bases, and 8 bases stayed unmatched. Germline CDR1 reads SGHRS; CDR2 reads YFSETQ. CDR3 protein: CASSSTGQGVEAFF. In DNA, the CDR3 is TGCGCCAGCAGCTCCACCGGACAGGGAGTTGAAGCTTTCTTT.

The CDR3 nucleotides read TGCGCCAGCAGCCAACGAGAAGGACACGCGAAGAACACCGGGGAGCTGTTTTTT. Residues: CASSQREGHAKNTGELFF. The chain combines TRBV5-1 with TRBJ2-2; D is perhaps TRBD1 (5 bases). The germline V and J ends were trimmed by 4 bases and 1 base, with 20 bases remaining between them. The CDR3 spans 18 residues. Per germline, CDR1 SGHRS and CDR2 YFSETQ.

The CDR3 is CASSAPSGRYNEQFF. The DNA of the CDR3 is TGTGCCAGCAGCGCCCCTAGCGGGAGGTACAATGAGCAGTTCTTC. This chain links TRBV9 with TRBJ2-1; 11 nucleotides agree with TRBD2. The length of the CDR3 is 15 residues. V lost 3 bases, J lost 4 bases, and 3 bases stayed unmatched. Germline CDR1 reads SGDLS; CDR2 reads YYNGEE.

The chain has TRBV4-2 and TRBJ2-7; 9 bases agree with TRBD2. The CDR3 spans 17 residues. The ends lost 1 base at V and 4 bases at J; junction bases unmatched: 11. Germline CDR1 is LGHNA and CDR2 is YNFKEQ. CDR3 loop: CASSQVEAGGRGYEQYF. The CDR3 bases are TGTGCCAGCAGCCAAGTCGAGGCGGGAGGGCGGGGGTACGAGCAGTACTTC.

The chain links TRBV28 to TRBJ1-1; TRBD1 agrees at 8 bases. J was trimmed by 0 bases and V by 5 bases; bases with no gene match: 2. The CDR3 loop spans 14 amino acids. Per germline, CDR1 MDHEN and CDR2 SYDVKM. The CDR3 sequence is CASSGQGMNTEAFF. The CDR3 nucleotides read TGTGCCAGCAGTGGACAGGGAATGAACACTGAAGCTTTCTTT. The full variable domain, its missing parts supplied by reference TRBV28 and TRBJ1-1, is DVKVTQSSRYLVKRTGEKVFLECVQDMDHENMFWYRQDPGLGLRLIYFSYDVKMKEKGDIPEGYSVSREKKERFSLILESASTNQTSMYLCASSGQGMNTEAFFGQGTRLTVV.

V and J are TRBV27 and TRBJ2-1; a possible D gene is TRBD2 (7 bases). The germline gives CDR1 MNHEY, CDR2 SMNVEV (reference sequence). The V and J ends lost 7 bases and 4 bases respectively, with 14 bases between them. The length of the CDR3 is 14 residues. This CDR3 reads CASKLRGAYNEQFF. The CDR3 coding sequence is TGTGCCAGCAAATTACGGGGGGCATACAATGAGCAGTTCTTC.

V and J are TRBV20-1 and TRBJ1-1; maybe TRBD1 (5 bases). Germline V gives CDR1 DFQATT, CDR2 SNEGSKA (reference sequence). The CDR3 runs to 10 residues. Trimming removed 5 bases from V and 10 bases from J, with 11 bases in between. CDR3 coding DNA: TGCAGTGCTGGGGGGAGTAGAGCTTTCTTT. Its translation: CSAGGSRAFF.

The chain has TRBV27 and TRBJ1-4; D unresolved. The CDR3 loop spans 16 amino acids. V lost 5 bases, J lost 0 bases, and 13 bases lay in between. Germline values: CDR1 MNHEY, CDR2 SMNVEV (reference sequence). In nucleotides, the CDR3 is TGTGCCAGCAGTCTGGGCACAGTAGCAACTAATGAAAAACTGTTTTTT. The encoded protein is CASSLGTVATNEKLFF.

The genes are TRBV4-1 and TRBJ2-7; TRBD2 matches 10 bases. Germline V gene data show CDR1 as MGHRA and CDR2 as YSYEKL. This CDR3 has 18 residues. V dropped 3 bases and J dropped 0; count of bases not matched to a gene: 11. CDR3 region: CASSHQTSGRARSYEQYF. CDR3 bases: TGCGCCAGCAGCCACCAGACAAGCGGGAGGGCCCGCTCCTACGAGCAGTACTTC.

This chain uses TRBV7-9 with TRBJ2-3; TRBD1 matches at 7 bases. Unmatched junction bases numbered 10, after V lost 5 bases and J lost 2 bases. CDR3 length: 16 residues. Per germline, CDR1 SEHNR and CDR2 FQNEAQ (reference sequence). The CDR3 DNA sequence: TGTGCCAGCAGCCCCCGACCGGGACAGACCACAGATACGCAGTATTTT. It encodes CASSPRPGQTTDTQYF.

This sequence joins TRBV19 and TRBJ2-2, with D perhaps TRBD2 (5 bases). CDR1 and CDR2 from the germline V gene are LNHDA and SQIVND (reference sequence). CDR3 length equals 15 residues. Trimming took off 1 base at V and 1 base at J, with 7 bases between the two ends. This CDR3 is CASSIVSGNTGELFF. CDR3 DNA: TGTGCCAGTAGTATAGTGAGCGGGAACACCGGGGAGCTGTTTTTT.

This rearrangement joins TRBV28 to TRBJ1-5; a possible D gene is TRBD1 (5 bases). The CDR3 has 13 residues. Looked up from germline, CDR1 is MDHEN and CDR2 is SYDVKM. V shed 2 bases and J shed 7 bases, with 9 bases lying between them. The CDR3 here is CASSLRGPQPQHF. The CDR3 DNA follows: TGTGCCAGCAGTTTAAGGGGTCCCCAGCCCCAGCATTTT.